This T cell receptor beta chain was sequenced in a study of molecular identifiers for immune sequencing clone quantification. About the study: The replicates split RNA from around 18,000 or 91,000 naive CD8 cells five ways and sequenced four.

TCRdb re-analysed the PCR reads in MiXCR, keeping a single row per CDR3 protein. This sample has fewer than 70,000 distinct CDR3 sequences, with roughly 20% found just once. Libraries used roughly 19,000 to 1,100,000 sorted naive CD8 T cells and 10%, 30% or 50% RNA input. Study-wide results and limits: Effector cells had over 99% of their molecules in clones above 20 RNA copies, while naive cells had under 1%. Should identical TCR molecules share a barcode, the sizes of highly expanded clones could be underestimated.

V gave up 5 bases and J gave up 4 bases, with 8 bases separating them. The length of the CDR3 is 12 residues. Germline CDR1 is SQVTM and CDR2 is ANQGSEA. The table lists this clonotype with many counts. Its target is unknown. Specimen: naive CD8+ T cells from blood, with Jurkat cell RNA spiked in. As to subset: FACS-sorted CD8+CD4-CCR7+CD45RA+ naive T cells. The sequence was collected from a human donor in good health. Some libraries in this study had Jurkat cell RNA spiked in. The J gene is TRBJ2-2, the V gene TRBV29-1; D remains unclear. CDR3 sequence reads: CSVYWSTGELFF. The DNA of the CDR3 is TGCAGCGTTTATTGGTCCACCGGGGAGCTGTTTTTT.